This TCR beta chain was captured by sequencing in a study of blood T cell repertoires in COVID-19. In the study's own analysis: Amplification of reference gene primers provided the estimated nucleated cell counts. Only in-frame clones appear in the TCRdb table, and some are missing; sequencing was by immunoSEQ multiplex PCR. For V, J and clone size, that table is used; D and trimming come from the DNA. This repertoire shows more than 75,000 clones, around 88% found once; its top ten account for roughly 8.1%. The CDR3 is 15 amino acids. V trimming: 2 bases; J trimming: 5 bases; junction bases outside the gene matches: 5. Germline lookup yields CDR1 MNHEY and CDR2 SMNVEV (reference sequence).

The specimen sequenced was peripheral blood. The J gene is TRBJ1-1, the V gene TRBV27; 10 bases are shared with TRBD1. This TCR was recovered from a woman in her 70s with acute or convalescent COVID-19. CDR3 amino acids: CASSLRGTGDTEAFF. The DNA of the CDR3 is TGTGCCAGCAGTTTAAGAGGGACAGGGGATACTGAAGCTTTCTTT.